The next 10 T cell receptor beta chains were all read from a single sample in a study of tumor-infiltrating lymphocytes in localized non-small cell lung cancer. TCRdb's copy holds only in-frame clones and misses some; the assay was immunoSEQ multiplex PCR. The sample lists some 9,300 clones, about 72% occurring once. Sequencing input: lung tumor tissue. These receptors were obtained from a human donor with non-small cell lung cancer.

V is TRBV28 and J is TRBJ2-7, with 8 positions matching TRBD1. Trimming removed 7 bases from V and 2 bases from J; junction bases left unmatched: 7. Per germline, CDR1 MDHEN and CDR2 SYDVKM. The CDR3 has 14 amino acids. In DNA form, the CDR3 reads TGTGCCAGCAACCGACAGGGGTACGCCTACGAGCAGTACTTC. Its protein product is CASNRQGYAYEQYF.

V gene TRBV11-3 combines with J gene TRBJ2-1, with 7 bases aligning to TRBD2. Germline values: CDR1 SGHNT, CDR2 YENEEA. With 4 bases clipped from V and 6 bases from J, the junction kept 9 bases outside the gene matches. The CDR3 runs 15 residues. As DNA, the CDR3 is TGTGCCAGCAGCTGGAGGGGAGGGCTGGTCAATGAGCAGTTCTTC. Translating it yields CASSWRGGLVNEQFF. The full variable domain, rest sourced from reference TRBV11-3 and TRBJ2-1, is EAGVVQSPRYKIIEKKQPVAFWCNPISGHNTLYWYLQNLGQGPELLIRYENEEAVDDSQLPKDRFSAERLKGVDSTLKIQPAELGDSAVYLCASSWRGGLVNEQFFGPGTRLTVL.

The chain has TRBV11-2 and TRBJ2-2; 12 positions agree with TRBD1. This CDR3 comprises 19 residues. Germline V gene data show CDR1 as SGHAT and CDR2 as FQNNGV. Trimming cost V 5 bases and J 3 bases; bases outside gene matches: 13. The CDR3 protein is CASSRRDRGQRSHTGELFF. The CDR3 coding sequence is TGTGCCAGCAGCCGCCGGGACAGGGGGCAAAGGAGTCACACCGGGGAGCTGTTTTTT.

V usage is TRBV7-2 and J usage is TRBJ2-3; D perhaps matches TRBD2 (6 bases). Trimming removed 2 bases at V and 4 bases at J, with 10 bases between. The CDR3 has 14 amino acids. CDR1 and CDR2 (germline): SGHTA, FQGNSA. The CDR3 here is CASSLLGGPDTQYF. As DNA, the CDR3 is TGTGCCAGCAGCTTACTGGGGGGACCAGATACGCAGTATTTT.

This CDR3 is CASGKTGSSGNTIYF. The CDR3 DNA sequence: TGTGCCAGCGGAAAGACAGGGAGCTCTGGAAACACCATATATTTT. V is TRBV19 and J is TRBJ1-3; TRBD1 matches at 7 bases. Germline assignment: CDR1 LNHDA and CDR2 SQIVND (reference sequence). Germline trimming cut 9 bases from V and 0 bases from J; bases unmatched to any gene: 8. This CDR3 spans 15 amino acids. Combining the CDR3 with reference TRBV19 and TRBJ1-3 gives the whole variable domain DGGITQSPKYLFRKEGQNVTLSCEQNLNHDAMYWYRQDPGQGLRLIYYSQIVNDFQKGDIAEGYSVSREKKESFPLTVTSAQKNPTAFYLCASGKTGSSGNTIYFGEGSWLTVV.

In this sample, this clone turned up a few times. Compared with germline, one end of the junction differs, possibly owing to a read error. V is TRBV7-7 and J is TRBJ1-3; D is unresolved. This CDR3 is built from 15 residues. The germline gives CDR1 SSHAT, CDR2 FNYEAQ (reference sequence). The CDR3 spells CASSLESGGGNTIYF. The CDR3 DNA reads as TGTGCTAGCAGCTTAGAATCAGGAGGAGGAAACACCATATATTTT.

The rearrangement uses TRBV6-1 and TRBJ2-7; D may correspond to TRBD1 or TRBD2 (5 bases each). V gave up 1 base and J gave up 1 base, with 8 bases separating them. The CDR3 sequence is 14 residues long. CDR1 and CDR2 from the germline V gene are MNHNS and SASEGT. The CDR3 nucleotides read TGTGCCAGCAGTGAAGACAGGACTTCCTACGAGCAGTACTTC. Encoded protein: CASSEDRTSYEQYF.

This clone showed up just a few times. The V gene is TRBV11-3, the J gene TRBJ2-1, with D tentatively TRBD2 (5 bases). This CDR3 comprises 16 residues. CDR1 and CDR2 from the germline V gene are SGHNT and YENEEA. Trimming removed 1 base from V and 4 bases from J, with 14 bases in between. As DNA, the CDR3 is TGTGCCAGCAGCTTAGGATCCAGGTCGGGATACAATGAGCAGTTCTTC. Translating gives CASSLGSRSGYNEQFF.

The chain has TRBV9 and TRBJ2-5; a weak D match, TRBD1 (6 bases). Germline V gene sequence: CDR1 SGDLS, CDR2 YYNGEE. The CDR3 covers 14 residues. V was pared by 3 bases and J by 3 bases, with 12 bases between. This CDR3 reads CASSAQGFEETQYF. In nucleotides, the CDR3 is TGTGCCAGCAGCGCTCAGGGGTTTGAAGAGACCCAGTACTTC.

This clone was detected only a few times. V is TRBV19 and J is TRBJ1-2; D possibly corresponds to TRBD1 (6 bases). CDR1 is LNHDA and CDR2 is SQIVND in the germline V gene (reference sequence). The CDR3 length is 13 residues. Trimming pared 10 bases from V and 2 bases from J, leaving 14 bases between. This CDR3 is CATKQGPNYGYTF. The CDR3 DNA is TGTGCCACCAAACAGGGACCCAACTATGGCTACACCTTC.